The clone carrying this T cell receptor beta chain showed up many times. The sample belongs to a study of early T cells in non-severe SARS-CoV-2 infection. Germline CDR1 DFQATT, CDR2 SNEGSKA (reference sequence). CDR3 length equals 15 residues. The V gene lost 4 bases and the J gene lost 5 bases, with 18 bases spanning the gap. One entry per CDR3 protein, called by TCRdb with MiXCR from the 5' RACE reads. The repertoire holds some 28,000 distinct CDR3 sequences, 9% to 10% seen once, with about 13% in the top ten. Sequenced input: whole blood. The source is an adult who was a healthcare worker with PCR-confirmed SARS-CoV-2 infection or an uninfected control (not recorded which). This sequence joins TRBV20-1 and TRBJ2-1, with D tentatively TRBD1 (5 bases). The DNA of the CDR3 is TGCAGTGCTAATGACGCAGGGATCGTGAACAATGAGCAGTTCTTC. Its translation is CSANDAGIVNNEQFF.